This T cell receptor (beta chain) was sequenced for a study of regulatory T cells in long-lasting Graves disease. This clonotype was seen at least ten times. Its antigen remains unidentified. General study results and limits: Gene preferences differed: TRBV28, TRBJ1-2, TRBJ2-5 in persistent cases.

According to the study, TCR beta libraries were built with iRepertoire HTBI primers and CDR3-region Arm-PCR. Methods used by the authors: Sequenced samples collectively carried 60 to 75 TRBV and some 15 TRBJ segments. In TCRdb, the multiplex PCR reads were re-called with MiXCR into one record per CDR3 protein. The authors' filters were not applied to this entry. The table has 350,000 to 550,000 distinct CDR3 sequences, around 17% seen once. Time point meaning: newly diagnosed GD, antithyroid drugs for less than 3 months. Extracted PBMC RNA gave rise to the TCR library. A volume of 7 to 9.5 milliliters of peripheral blood was collected in EDTA tubes. This CDR3 has 14 residues. Per germline, CDR1 SGHDT and CDR2 YYEEEE. V lost 0 bases and J lost 2, with 9 bases in between. The same data also went into a second study, on T cells in Graves' hyperthyroidism and ophthalmopathy. From that second work: Each diagnosis was grounded in clinical symptoms, serum thyroxine and TRAb, thyroid ultrasound, and orbital computed tomography.

This chain joins TRBV5-6 and TRBJ2-7; tentatively, D is TRBD1 or TRBD2 (5 bases each). This sequence originates from a woman aged 18-29 years with Graves disease. The specimen comprised peripheral blood mononuclear cells (PBMCs), sampled at new diagnosis, from a patient treated with antithyroid drugs. Written as DNA, the CDR3 is TGTGCCAGCAGCTTGGGGGACCAAGCCTACGAGCAGTACTTC. It yields the protein CASSLGDQAYEQYF. Full variable domain (rest looked up from reference TRBV5-6 and TRBJ2-7): DAGVTQSPTHLIKTRGQQVTLRCSPKSGHDTVSWYQQALGQGPQFIFQYYEEEERQRGNFPDRFSGHQFPNYSSELNVNALLLGDSALYLCASSLGDQAYEQYFGPGTRLTVT.